These T cell receptor beta chains were read from a single sample in a study of tumor-infiltrating lymphocytes in localized non-small cell lung cancer. Clones were read by immunoSEQ multiplex PCR, and TCRdb kept only the in-frame ones, dropping some. The table shows about 29,000 clones, with roughly 85% occurring only once. Input material: lung tumor tissue. These receptors came from a human donor with non-small cell lung cancer. The CDR3 runs from the conserved cysteine through the conserved F or W. A D gene is named only where the DNA matches it firmly. Clone size appears in some rows only: once, few, many, or a class for an expanded clone.

>TRBV7-2|TRBJ1-6|-|-
TGTGCCAGCAGCTTTTTATTGGGCAGGGGTTCACCCCTCCACTTT
CASSFLLGRGSPLHF
>TRBV9|TRBJ2-3|-|TRBD1
TGTGCCAGCAGTGCAGGGGGCTGGGTGAGCACAGATACGCAGTATTTT
CASSAGGWVSTDTQYF
>TRBV10-1|TRBJ1-1|-|-
TGCGCCAGCAGCCCGGAGACAGTTAACACTGAAGCTTTCTTT
CASSPETVNTEAFF
>TRBV28|TRBJ2-3|-|-
TGTGCCAGCAGTTTCCCCACCAATCGACAGGCGCAGTATTTT
CASSFPTNRQAQYF
>TRBV2|TRBJ1-1|-|-
TGTGCCAGCAGTGGGCCGAACACTGAAGCTTTCTTT
CASSGPNTEAFF
>TRBV4-1|TRBJ1-1|-|-
TGCGCCAGCAGCCGAGGGAGGGGGGCCTGGAACACTGAAGCTTTCTTT
CASSRGRGAWNTEAFF
>TRBV5-1|TRBJ2-1|-|TRBD1
TGCGCCAGCAGCTTGGGCCCGACAGGGGGCGGTAGCAATGAGCAGTTCTTC
CASSLGPTGGGSNEQFF
>TRBV20-1|TRBJ2-3|-|-
TGCAGGGGGGACTGGGCAGATACGCAGTATTTT
CRGDWADTQYF
>TRBV9|TRBJ1-1|once|-
TGTGCCAGCAGCGCCCAAACAGGGAGAACTGAAGCTTTCTTT
CASSAQTGRTEAFF
>TRBV15|TRBJ2-7|-|TRBD1
TGTGCCACCAGGGACAGGGAGGAAGACGAGCAGTACTTC
CATRDREEDEQYF
>TRBV5-3|TRBJ1-1|-|-
TGTGCCAGAAGCTCTAGGCTTCGACGGAACACTGAAGCTTTCTTT
CARSSRLRRNTEAFF
>TRBV7-2|TRBJ1-2|once|-
TGTGCCAGCACCGAGCGGGGGGTCGACTATGGCTACACCTTC
CASTERGVDYGYTF
>TRBV7-6|TRBJ2-6|-|-
TGTGCCAGCACCCGCCCTGGGGCCAACGTCCTGACTTTC
CASTRPGANVLTF
>TRBV27|TRBJ1-6|-|-
TGTGCCAGCGCGGATCCGAGCTCCTATAATTCACCCCTCCACTTT
CASADPSSYNSPLHF
>TRBV28|TRBJ1-5|few|TRBD1
TGTGCCAGCAGTAGTGGACAGGGGTCGAATCAGCCCCAGCATTTT
CASSSGQGSNQPQHF
>TRBV10-3|TRBJ2-5|-|TRBD2
TGTGCCATCAGCCTTAGCGGGGGGGAAGCGACCCAGTACTTC
CAISLSGGEATQYF
>TRBV5-1|TRBJ2-1|-|-
TGCGCCAGCAGCTTGGTGCAGCGCGACAATGAGCAGTTCTTC
CASSLVQRDNEQFF
>TRBV4-2|TRBJ2-1|-|TRBD1
TGTGCCAGCAGACGGGACAGGAATGACAATGAGCAGTTCTTC
CASRRDRNDNEQFF
>TRBV27|TRBJ1-6|-|-
TGTGCCAGCAGTTTAGTTACTGCACTTCTTTCTAATTCACCCCTCCACTTT
CASSLVTALLSNSPLHF
>TRBV14|TRBJ2-7|-|-
TGTGCCAGCAGCCAAGATAGGGTGAGCGAGCAGTACTTC
CASSQDRVSEQYF
>TRBV18|TRBJ1-2|-|-
TGTGCCAGCTCACCACCGTCCGGAGCCCCCTATGGCTACACCTTC
CASSPPSGAPYGYTF
>TRBV9|TRBJ2-7|-|TRBD1
TGTGCCAGCAGCTTGACAGGGGGCTACGAGCAGTACTTC
CASSLTGGYEQYF
>TRBV5-4|TRBJ2-1|-|TRBD1
TGTGCCAGCAGCTTGGGACAGGGGCCTTACAATGAGCAGTTCTTC
CASSLGQGPYNEQFF
>TRBV18|TRBJ1-1|-|-
TGTGCCAGCTCCCAAGGGAAGAACACTGAAGCTTTCTTT
CASSQGKNTEAFF
>TRBV5-1|TRBJ2-5|-|TRBD2
TGCGCCAGCAGCTTTGGTAGCGGGGGGGAAGAGACCCAGTACTTC
CASSFGSGGEETQYF
>TRBV10-3|TRBJ1-5|-|-
TGTGCCATCAGTTGGGACATCGACCGGCCCCAGCATTTT
CAISWDIDRPQHF
>TRBV5-1|TRBJ2-7|-|TRBD2
TGCGCCAGCAGCTTGGAGGCCGGCGGGGGGGCCGGCGAGCAGTACTTC
CASSLEAGGGAGEQYF
>TRBV5-4|TRBJ2-7|-|-
TGTGCCAGCAGCCCCGGAGGAAAGTACGAGCAGTACTTC
CASSPGGKYEQYF
>TRBV7-2|TRBJ2-1|-|TRBD2
TGTGCCAGCAGCTTGGGACTAACCTCCTACAATGAGCAGTTCTTC
CASSLGLTSYNEQFF
>TRBV30|TRBJ2-3|once|-
TGTGCCTGGAACCGTGGGGTTGGGACAGATACGCAGTATTTT
CAWNRGVGTDTQYF
>TRBV5-6|TRBJ1-6|medium-sized|-
TGTGCCAGCAGCTTGGTACCTGGACAGTCTTCACCCCTCCACTTT
CASSLVPGQSSPLHF
>TRBV13|TRBJ1-2|few|TRBD1
TGTGCCAGCAGCACCTGGACAGGGGGCGGCTATGGCTACACCTTC
CASSTWTGGGYGYTF
>TRBV7-2|TRBJ1-3|-|-
TGTGCCAGCAGATCAGGACAGGGAAACACCATATATTTT
CASRSGQGNTIYF
>TRBV5-6|TRBJ2-1|-|TRBD2
TGTGCCAGCAGTTCCCTAGCGGGGGGGCGTAATGAGCAGTTCTTC
CASSSLAGGRNEQFF
>TRBV20-1|TRBJ2-7|-|-
TGCAGTGCTAGCGCTACCTACGAGCAGTACTTC
CSASATYEQYF
>TRBV20-1|TRBJ1-2|-|-
TGCAGTGCCCGCCGAGGGGCTGGCTACACCTTC
CSARRGAGYTF
>TRBV6-4|TRBJ1-3|-|-
TGTGCCAGCAGGCGGGTTGATGGAAACACCATATATTTT
CASRRVDGNTIYF
>TRBV10-3|TRBJ1-2|-|-
TGTGCCATCAGTGAGCAGACATCGTATGGCTACACCTTC
CAISEQTSYGYTF
>TRBV10-3|TRBJ2-5|-|-
TGTGCCATCAGTGAGTCACGAGTTCAAGAGACCCAGTACTTC
CAISESRVQETQYF
>TRBV4-3|TRBJ2-7|-|-
TGCGCCAGCAGCCAAGAGCTGAAAGGGCGCGAGCAGTACTTC
CASSQELKGREQYF
>TRBV4-2|TRBJ2-7|-|TRBD1
TGTGCCAGCAGCCTAGGACAGGGGGCATCCTACGAGCAGTACTTC
CASSLGQGASYEQYF
>TRBV11-2|TRBJ2-2|once|TRBD1
TGTGCCAGCAGCGAACGACAGGGGGGGATGTTCACCGGGGAGCTGTTTTTT
CASSERQGGMFTGELFF
>TRBV18|TRBJ1-3|-|TRBD1
TGTGCCAGCTCACAGGGACAGGCGATCTCTGGAAACACCATATATTTT
CASSQGQAISGNTIYF
>TRBV7-2|TRBJ1-1|-|-
TGTGCCAGCAGCCCCCAATTAGGGGACACTGAAGCTTTCTTT
CASSPQLGDTEAFF
>TRBV4-2|TRBJ1-2|-|-
TGTGCCAGCAGCCAAGATGGTGGAAAGGGGGGGTTGAGGGGCTACACCTTC
CASSQDGGKGGLRGYTF
>TRBV4-1|TRBJ1-1|-|-
TGCGCCAGCCAATGGGGAGGGGACGTCACTGAAGCTTTCTTT
CASQWGGDVTEAFF
>TRBV6-5|TRBJ2-5|-|-
TGTGCCAGCAGTTACGGACAGAAAGAGACCCAGTACTTC
CASSYGQKETQYF
>TRBV28|TRBJ2-3|-|-
TGTGCCAGCAGCCAGTCTAGTAGCACAGATACGCAGTATTTT
CASSQSSSTDTQYF
>TRBV18|TRBJ1-2|-|TRBD1
TGTGCCACCTCACAAGGACAGGGGCCGGGCTATGGCTACACCTTC
CATSQGQGPGYGYTF
>TRBV4-2|TRBJ2-1|few|-
TGTGCCAGCAGCCAAGATCCAGTTTCCTACAATGAGCAGTTCTTC
CASSQDPVSYNEQFF
>TRBV5-4|TRBJ1-1|-|-
TGTGCCAGCAGCTTGGACAGGGTGGGGGTACTGAGAACTGAAGCTTTCTTT
CASSLDRVGVLRTEAFF
>TRBV7-9|TRBJ2-5|-|TRBD2
TGTGCCAGCAGCTTTTGGGGACTAGCGGAGACCCAGTACTTC
CASSFWGLAETQYF
>TRBV14|TRBJ1-6|-|-
TGTGCCAGCAGCCTGCTGGGGACTAATTCACCCCTCCACTTT
CASSLLGTNSPLHF
>TRBV4-2|TRBJ1-1|-|-
TGTGCCAGCAGCCAAACGGGGAACACTGAAGCTTTCTTT
CASSQTGNTEAFF
>TRBV11-1|TRBJ2-7|-|-
TGTGCCAGCAGCATTACAGGCTACGAGCAGTACTTC
CASSITGYEQYF
>TRBV4-3|TRBJ2-2|once|TRBD1
TGCGCCAGCAGCCAAGGGGGACAGGGGATCGGGGAGCTGTTTTTT
CASSQGGQGIGELFF
>TRBV9|TRBJ1-6|-|-
TGTGCCAGCAGCGTAGGGTGGCAGGGAGCTTCACCCCTCCACTTT
CASSVGWQGASPLHF
>TRBV7-2|TRBJ1-5|once|-
TGTGCCAGCAGTTCGTATAGCAATCAGCCCCAGCATTTT
CASSSYSNQPQHF
>TRBV9|TRBJ1-2|-|-
TGTGCCAGCAGCCCAATGAGGTGGGCAGGGGCGAGGGGAGGCTACACCTTC
CASSPMRWAGARGGYTF